The next 12 T cell receptor beta chains were all read from a single sample in a study of blood T cell repertoires in COVID-19. TCRdb's copy holds only in-frame clones and misses some; the assay was immunoSEQ multiplex PCR. The sample contains about 100,000 clones, more than 75% of which appear only once. The sample was peripheral blood. The receptors were gathered from a human donor in a cohort sampled during active COVID-19.

The chain couples TRBV19 to TRBJ2-3; TRBD2 matches at 13 bases. Germline CDR1 LNHDA, CDR2 SQIVND (reference sequence). The CDR3 has 16 amino acids. The J segment lost 2 bases and the V segment lost 3 bases, leaving 2 bases of the junction unmatched. CDR3 nucleotides: TGTGCCAGTAGTATGACTAGCGGGAGGTTCACAGATACGCAGTATTTT. This encodes CASSMTSGRFTDTQYF.

The chain combines TRBV11-2 with TRBJ1-1; 7 nucleotides line up with TRBD1. The germline V gene encodes CDR1 SGHAT and CDR2 FQNNGV. This CDR3 has 16 amino acids. J was trimmed by 0 bases and V by 2 bases; bases with no gene match: 6. The CDR3 region has the DNA TGTGCCAGCAGCTTATTTGGGACAGCCATGAACACTGAAGCTTTCTTT. Residues: CASSLFGTAMNTEAFF.

The V gene is TRBV29-1, the J gene TRBJ1-2, with 9 bases fitting TRBD1. The J segment lost 6 bases and the V segment lost 6 bases, leaving 5 bases of the junction unmatched. The CDR3 length is 12 residues. Germline CDR1 SQVTM, CDR2 ANQGSEA. Written as DNA, the CDR3 is TGCAGCGTACGTAGGGACAGGGATGGCTACACCTTC. This encodes CSVRRDRDGYTF.

The rearrangement uses TRBV18 and TRBJ2-3, with 15 bases aligning to TRBD2. Germline CDR1 is KGHSH and CDR2 is LQKENI. This CDR3 comprises 18 residues. J gave up 1 base and V 6 bases, and 8 bases lay outside the gene matches. The CDR3 loop reads CASSVGLAGGPRTDTQYF. The CDR3 bases are TGTGCCAGCTCCGTCGGACTAGCGGGAGGGCCCCGCACAGATACGCAGTATTTT.

Concerning this clone: Mismatch with germline at one junction end may stem from a read error. The V call is TRBV12-5, the J call TRBJ1-5; D possibly corresponds to TRBD1 (5 bases). This CDR3 has 16 amino acids. The germline gives CDR1 LGHNT, CDR2 FRNRAP. The CDR3 bases are TGTGCTAGGGGTTCCCCCCCGGGGGATAGCAATCAGCCCCAGCATTTT. It encodes CARGSPPGDSNQPQHF.

V is TRBV3-1 (or the pseudogene TRBV3-2) and J is TRBJ2-3; 8 bases match TRBD2. The CDR3 runs 14 residues. After removal of 4 bases from V and 2 bases from J, the junction contained 2 bases not matched to a gene. CDR1 and CDR2 (germline): LGHDT, YNNKEL (reference sequence). The CDR3 DNA is TGTGCCAGCAGCCTGCGGGGGGCCACAGATACGCAGTATTTT. It is translated as CASSLRGATDTQYF.

The gene calls are TRBV29-1 and TRBJ2-5; 8 nucleotides line up with TRBD2. The CDR3 has 14 amino acids. V lost 7 bases to trimming and J lost 5 bases; unmatched junction nucleotides: 12. CDR1 is SQVTM, CDR2 ANQGSEA, per germline. Here the CDR3 reads CSAPGGGLGETQYF. CDR3 sequence (DNA): TGCAGCGCCCCCGGCGGGGGGCTCGGGGAGACCCAGTACTTC. Full variable domain (rest looked up from reference TRBV29-1 and TRBJ2-5): SAVISQKPSRDICQRGTSLTIQCQVDSQVTMMFWYRQQPGQSLTLIATANQGSEATYESGFVIDKFPISRPNLTFSTLTVSNMSPEDSSIYLCSAPGGGLGETQYFGPGTRLLVL.

The CDR3 nucleotides are TGTGCCAGCAGCTTAGCACAGGGGGGCACTGAAGCTTTCTTT. Translated: CASSLAQGGTEAFF. The chain joins TRBV7-9 to TRBJ1-1, with 8 bases matching TRBD1. Germline V gives CDR1 SEHNR, CDR2 FQNEAQ (reference sequence). With 0 bases clipped from V and 4 bases from J, the junction kept 1 base outside the gene matches. The CDR3 length is 14 residues.

The rearrangement links TRBV4-1 to TRBJ2-5, with 13 positions matching TRBD2. After removal of 6 bases from V and 5 bases from J, the junction contained 9 bases not matched to a gene. Germline values: CDR1 MGHRA, CDR2 YSYEKL. This CDR3 is built from 16 residues. CDR3 sequence reads: CASSRRLAGGWETQYF. Written as DNA, the CDR3 is TGCGCCAGCAGTCGAAGACTAGCGGGAGGTTGGGAGACCCAGTACTTC.

The V gene is TRBV2, the J gene TRBJ2-7, with 14 bases matching TRBD2. The CDR3 sequence is 16 residues long. V shed 4 bases and J 2 bases; nucleotides not matched to a gene: 4. Germline CDR1 is SNHLY and CDR2 is FYNNEI. CDR3 DNA sequence: TGTGCCAGCAGTGGGCTGACTAGCGGGGGGGCCTACGAGCAGTACTTC. Protein: CASSGLTSGGAYEQYF.

V gene TRBV7-2 combines with J gene TRBJ2-1; 15 nucleotides line up with TRBD2. The CDR3 spans 17 residues. Trimming removed 6 bases from V and 6 bases from J; junction bases left unmatched: 9. Looked up from germline, CDR1 is SGHTA and CDR2 is FQGNSA. The CDR3 here is CASRAPGLAGGLNEQFF. The DNA of the CDR3 is TGTGCCAGCAGGGCCCCCGGACTAGCGGGGGGGCTCAATGAGCAGTTCTTC.

This rearrangement joins TRBV5-5 to TRBJ2-3; unclear D gene. V was clipped by 5 bases and J by 5 bases, with 9 bases between them. This CDR3 has 12 residues. Germline assignment: CDR1 SGHKS and CDR2 YYEKEE (reference sequence). CDR3 amino acids: CASSRSGDTQYF. CDR3 nucleotide sequence: TGTGCCAGCAGTCGGAGTGGAGATACGCAGTATTTT.